This entry is about one T cell receptor (beta chain). What it recognizes is unknown. This record comes from a study of immune evolution from preneoplasia to lung adenocarcinoma. Findings of the study overall: Normal lung had highest clonality; later lesions appeared denser, more diverse.

Germline lookup yields CDR1 MGHRA and CDR2 YSYEKL. CDR3 length: 15 amino acids. V was pared by 5 bases and J by 6 bases, with 16 bases between. Method: immunoSEQ multiplex PCR; TCRdb's copy keeps in-frame clones and lacks some. This table holds approximately 4,800 clones, about 82% found once. Sequencing used FFPE lung adenocarcinoma in situ tissue. The V gene is TRBV4-1, the J gene TRBJ2-2; D gene ambiguous. The clonotype was recovered from a person aged 70 to 79 with lung adenocarcinoma. DNA of the CDR3: TGCGCCAGCAGCTCGACAATCTCGGACGCCGGGGAGCTGTTTTTT. It codes for CASSSTISDAGELFF.